This T cell receptor beta chain appears in the sequencing data of a study of T cell responses to AZD1222 COVID-19 vaccine. Germline CDR1 and CDR2: MDHEN and SYDVKM. The CDR3 contains 14 residues. V lost 2 bases, J lost 3 bases, and 10 bases lay in between. This clone was detected only once. TCRdb's copy holds only in-frame clones and misses some; the assay was immunoSEQ multiplex PCR. Among about 190,000 clones listed, 75% to 90% were seen once. This receptor was obtained from an adult in good health. The rearrangement links TRBV28 to TRBJ1-2; D perhaps matches TRBD1 (5 bases). The sample consisted of peripheral blood, taken on day 0 of MenACWY control vaccination. The CDR3 DNA is TGTGCCAGCAGTTTACAGGGCCTTTACTATGGCTACACCTTC. Translated, it gives CASSLQGLYYGYTF.